The 8 T cell receptor beta chains in this list originate from one sample, sequenced in a study of read filtering for tumor transcriptome and immune sequencing. This library used roughly 0.4 ug RNA and molecular barcoded adaptors spanning alpha/delta and beta/gamma chains. TCRdb reprocessed the reads via MiXCR and lists one record per CDR3 protein. The sample holds 30,000 to 40,000 distinct CDR3 sequences; over 9.5% are singletons and the top ten take about 35%. Sequencing was carried out using a population of CD138-negative cells sorted from bone marrow. The receptor set was obtained from a donor aged 40 or over with multiple myeloma.

This clonotype was counted only a few times. The CDR3 region is CASSARRTDTQYF. CDR3 DNA sequence: TGCGCCAGCAGTGCCCGGCGAACAGATACGCAGTATTTT. J is TRBJ2-3 and V is TRBV10-1; D call uncertain. This CDR3 has 13 residues. The germline CDR1 and CDR2 sequences are WNHNN and SYGVQD (reference sequence). V dropped 4 bases and J dropped 3 bases, with 8 bases sitting between them.

The table lists this clonotype with many counts. The gene calls are TRBV6-4 and TRBJ1-1; D perhaps matches TRBD1 (6 bases). Germline CDR1 MRHNA, CDR2 SNTAGT. CDR3 size: 14 residues. Trimming removed 0 bases from V and 4 bases from J, with 9 bases in between. CDR3 DNA: TGTGCCAGCAGTGACTCGAGCAGGGGCACTGAAGCTTTCTTT. Translating gives CASSDSSRGTEAFF.

This clonotype was seen many times. The chain joins TRBV20-1 to TRBJ2-7; D uncertain. Germline lookup yields CDR1 DFQATT and CDR2 SNEGSKA (reference sequence). The CDR3 extends over 11 amino acids. V lost 6 bases and J 2 bases, leaving 8 bases between the germline ends. The CDR3 DNA follows: TGCAGTGCGCGAGGTACCTACGAGCAGTACTTC. Residues: CSARGTYEQYF.

This clonotype turned up a few times. This may arise from a read error, as a much more abundant clone is one base away. The chain combines TRBV10-2 with TRBJ2-3; a weak D match, TRBD1 (5 bases). Germline assignment: CDR1 WSHSY and CDR2 SAAADI. The CDR3 runs to 11 residues. The V end lost 7 bases, the J end lost 6 bases, and 8 bases lay between the germline ends. The CDR3 region has the DNA TGCGCCAGCACTTCAGGGGATACGCAGTATTTT. It codes for CASTSGDTQYF.

About this clonotype: This clone may be a read error of a much larger clone one base away. A read error is likely, as this CDR3 ends without the conserved phenylalanine or tryptophan. V and J are TRBV20-1 and TRBJ2-7; D is possibly TRBD2 (6 bases). V was cut by 5 bases and J by 4 bases, with 15 bases left in between. The CDR3 runs 13 residues. In germline, CDR1 is DFQATT, CDR2 SNEGSKA (reference sequence). The CDR3 is CSAPSGGVYEQYS. The CDR3 coding sequence is TGCAGTGCTCCCTCCGGAGGGGTGTACGAGCAGTACTCC.

This clonotype was counted ten times or more. The V and J genes are TRBV7-9 and TRBJ2-5, with D maybe TRBD2 (5 bases). This CDR3 contains 15 residues. Germline V gene lookup returns CDR1 SEHNR and CDR2 FQNEAQ (reference sequence). V lost 9 bases to trimming and J lost 0 bases, with 17 bases between them. In DNA, the CDR3 is TGTGCCAGAGCACCTACAGCGGAGTACCAAGAGACCCAGTACTTC. Protein: CARAPTAEYQETQYF.

This clonotype has ten or more counts. The chain uses TRBV7-9 and TRBJ2-7; D might be TRBD1 (6 bases). The germline V gene encodes CDR1 SEHNR and CDR2 FQNEAQ (reference sequence). The CDR3 spans 18 residues. The V and J ends lost 5 bases and 1 base respectively, with 24 bases between them. The CDR3 here is CASSPPGFGKGVSYEQYF. As DNA, the CDR3 is TGTGCCAGCAGCCCGCCGGGATTCGGAAAGGGGGTTTCCTACGAGCAGTACTTC.

A few counts support this clonotype. A single base separates this from a much larger clone, so it may be a read error. The chain links TRBV6-5 to TRBJ1-2, with D maybe TRBD1 (6 bases). V was pared by 5 bases and J by 4 bases, with 14 bases between. Germline V gene sequence: CDR1 MNHEY, CDR2 SVGAGI. This CDR3 contains 14 residues. The CDR3 loop reads CASSLGQGGYGYTF. The CDR3 DNA reads TGTGCCAGCAGTCTTGGACAAGGGGGCTATGGCTACACCTTC.